This TCR beta chain was obtained from a study of blood T cells in healthy people across ages. Study-level background: Template switching retrieved approximately one barcoded beta molecule for each two T cells.

The sample holds many counts of this clonotype. Its antigen remains unknown. A J-beta primer mix and a sample-barcoded 5' primer were used in a second PCR of roughly 7 to 12 cycles. TCRdb independently ran MiXCR on the 5' RACE reads; one entry per CDR3 protein. The sample holds hundreds of thousands of distinct CDR3 sequences, about 24% seen once. Germline V CDR1 and CDR2: SQVTM, ANQGSEA. V dropped 8 bases and J dropped 0 bases, with 23 bases sitting between them. The CDR3 runs 17 residues. General observations from the study: As naive T cell percentage varied, TCR beta diversity correlated strongly with it.

The same data also went into a second study, on T cells of mothers and their children.

Source material: blood. The receptor was derived from a boy younger than 18 in good health. The chain recombines TRBV29-1 with TRBJ2-1, with D maybe TRBD2 (6 bases). CDR3 loop: CSLRGASEQSSYNEQFF. The CDR3 DNA sequence: TGCAGCCTCCGTGGGGCTAGCGAGCAGAGCTCCTACAATGAGCAGTTCTTC.